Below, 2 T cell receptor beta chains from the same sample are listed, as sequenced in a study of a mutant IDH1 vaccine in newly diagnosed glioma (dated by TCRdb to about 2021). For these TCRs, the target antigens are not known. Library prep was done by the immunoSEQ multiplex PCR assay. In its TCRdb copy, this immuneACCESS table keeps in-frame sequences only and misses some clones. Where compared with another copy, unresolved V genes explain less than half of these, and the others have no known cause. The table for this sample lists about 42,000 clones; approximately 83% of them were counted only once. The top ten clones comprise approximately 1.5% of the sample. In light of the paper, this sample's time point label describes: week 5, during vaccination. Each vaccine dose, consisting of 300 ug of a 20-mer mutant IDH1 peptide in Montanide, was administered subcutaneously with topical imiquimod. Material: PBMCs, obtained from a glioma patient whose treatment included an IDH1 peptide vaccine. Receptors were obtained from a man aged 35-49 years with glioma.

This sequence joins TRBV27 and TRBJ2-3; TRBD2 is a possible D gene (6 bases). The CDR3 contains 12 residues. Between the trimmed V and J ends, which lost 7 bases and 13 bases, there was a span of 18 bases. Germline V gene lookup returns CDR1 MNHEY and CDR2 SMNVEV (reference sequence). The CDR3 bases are TGTGCCAGCAATCACCCGGGACTGGTGGAGTATTTT. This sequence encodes CASNHPGLVEYF.

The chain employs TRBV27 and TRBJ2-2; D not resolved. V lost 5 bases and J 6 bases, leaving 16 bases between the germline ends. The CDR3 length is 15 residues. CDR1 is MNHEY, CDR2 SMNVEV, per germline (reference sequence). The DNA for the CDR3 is TGTGCCAGCAGTACTGCTTACATCAGTGCCGGGGAGCTGTTTTTT. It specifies CASSTAYISAGELFF.